Listed here are 19 T cell receptor beta chains from one sample, sequenced in a study of technical replicates of blood from several donors. Sequencing was performed with immunoSEQ multiplex PCR; in TCRdb, only in-frame clones are kept and a portion is missing. The top ten hold 0.3% to 0.4% of the sample, which has about 75,000 clones, 91% seen once. The material sequenced was T cells isolated from PBMCs. The source of these receptors is a human donor in good health. Some clones in this sample may be carry-over from other donors' samples.

The V and J genes are TRBV20-1 and TRBJ1-1; no firm D call. Germline CDR1 reads DFQATT; CDR2 reads SNEGSKA (reference sequence). V was clipped by 6 bases and J by 8 bases, with 10 bases between them. The CDR3 totals 10 residues. The CDR3 here is CSALAIEAFF. For the CDR3, the DNA is TGCAGTGCCCTGGCCATCGAAGCTTTCTTT.

The chain carries TRBV5-6 and TRBJ2-2, with TRBD1 identical over 8 bases. With 4 bases clipped from V and 1 base from J, the junction kept 3 bases outside the gene matches. The germline CDR1 and CDR2 sequences are SGHDT and YYEEEE. This CDR3 comprises 15 residues. CDR3 residues: CASSGGQENTGELFF. CDR3 in DNA: TGTGCCAGCAGCGGGGGACAGGAGAACACCGGGGAGCTGTTTTTT.

The rearrangement links TRBV27 to TRBJ1-4; 7 bases are a match to TRBD1. Germline CDR1 reads MNHEY; CDR2 reads SMNVEV (reference sequence). This CDR3 contains 17 residues. Unmatched junction bases numbered 7, after V lost 3 bases and J lost 0 bases. The CDR3: CASSLYRDRPTNEKLFF. The CDR3 DNA follows: TGTGCCAGCAGTTTGTACCGGGACAGACCAACTAATGAAAAACTGTTTTTT.

The chain recombines TRBV15 with TRBJ2-5; 10 nucleotides match TRBD2. Looked up from germline, CDR1 is LNHNV and CDR2 is YYDKDF (reference sequence). The CDR3 consists of 18 residues. Trimming cost V 3 bases and J 3 bases; bases outside gene matches: 13. The CDR3 DNA follows: TGTGCCACCAGCAGTCCTAGCGGGAGTAGAATTTCCGAAGAGACCCAGTACTTC. Translating it yields CATSSPSGSRISEETQYF. The full variable domain, completed using reference TRBV15 and TRBJ2-5, is DAMVIQNPRYQVTQFGKPVTLSCSQTLNHNVMYWYQQKSSQAPKLLFHYYDKDFNNEADTPDNFQSRRPNTSFCFLDIRSPGLGDTAMYLCATSSPSGSRISEETQYFGPGTRLLVL.

The chain recombines TRBV19 with TRBJ1-1; 9 bases are shared with TRBD1. CDR1 LNHDA and CDR2 SQIVND come from the germline V gene (reference sequence). Trimming at V came to 6 bases and at J to 4 bases, leaving 6 bases not matched to a gene. The CDR3 consists of 14 residues. The CDR3 loop is CASRKDRGGTEAFF. CDR3 nucleotides: TGTGCCAGTAGGAAGGACAGGGGTGGCACTGAAGCTTTCTTT.

V is TRBV25-1 and J is TRBJ1-1; D is uncertain. V was shortened by 3 bases and J by 0 bases, with 5 bases between the two germline ends. Germline lookup yields CDR1 MGHDK and CDR2 SYGVNS. The CDR3 runs to 13 residues. The CDR3 here is CASSEHMNTEAFF. The CDR3 DNA reads TGTGCCAGCAGTGAGCACATGAACACTGAAGCTTTCTTT.

This clone has a single count. The V call is TRBV5-4, the J call TRBJ2-7; the match to TRBD1 covers 7 bases. Germline CDR1 and CDR2: SGHNT and YYREEE (reference sequence). V trimming: 4 bases; J trimming: 0 bases; junction bases outside the gene matches: 7. This CDR3 is built from 15 residues. The CDR3 is CASSSRQGVSYEQYF. The CDR3 DNA sequence: TGTGCCAGCAGCAGCAGACAGGGCGTCTCCTACGAGCAGTACTTC.

The chain employs TRBV29-1 and TRBJ2-7, with D perhaps TRBD1 (5 bases). The CDR3 covers 12 residues. V dropped 4 bases and J dropped 7 bases, with 14 bases sitting between them. The V gene's germline CDR1 is SQVTM and CDR2 ANQGSEA. The CDR3: CSVGIQGVEQYF. The CDR3, as DNA: TGCAGCGTTGGGATACAAGGGGTTGAGCAGTACTTC.

J is TRBJ1-2 and V is TRBV9; a possible D gene is TRBD1 (5 bases). V was shortened by 4 bases and J by 4 bases, with 14 bases between the two germline ends. The germline V gene encodes CDR1 SGDLS and CDR2 YYNGEE. This CDR3 region has 14 residues. The CDR3 protein is CASSTRDRTYGYTF. In nucleotides, the CDR3 is TGTGCCAGCAGCACGAGAGACAGAACCTATGGCTACACCTTC.

The V and J genes are TRBV5-6 and TRBJ1-5; 9 bases are shared with TRBD1. Per germline, CDR1 SGHDT and CDR2 YYEEEE. V shed 4 bases, J shed 4 bases, and the junction held 9 bases outside the gene matches. The CDR3 totals 16 residues. In DNA, the CDR3 is TGTGCCAGCAGCCCCGGGGGGACAGGGATAAATCAGCCCCAGCATTTT. Its protein product is CASSPGGTGINQPQHF. The variable domain in full, completed from reference TRBV5-6 and TRBJ1-5, reads DAGVTQSPTHLIKTRGQQVTLRCSPKSGHDTVSWYQQALGQGPQFIFQYYEEEERQRGNFPDRFSGHQFPNYSSELNVNALLLGDSALYLCASSPGGTGINQPQHFGDGTRLSIL.

V usage is TRBV7-9 and J usage is TRBJ2-2, with 7 bases identical to TRBD2. Trimming cost V 5 bases and J 1 base; bases outside gene matches: 4. Germline V gene sequence: CDR1 SEHNR, CDR2 FQNEAQ (reference sequence). The CDR3 spans 15 residues. The CDR3 is CASSDPGGNTGELFF. CDR3 coding DNA: TGTGCCAGCAGCGACCCGGGGGGGAACACCGGGGAGCTGTTTTTT. The full variable domain, in which reference TRBV7-9 and TRBJ2-2 provide the parts outside the CDR3, is DTGVSQNPRHKITKRGQNVTFRCDPISEHNRLYWYRQTLGQGPEFLTYFQNEAQLEKSRLLSDRFSAERPKGSFSTLEIQRTEQGDSAMYLCASSDPGGNTGELFFGEGSRLTVL.

V and J are TRBV6-5 and TRBJ2-7; 8 bases match TRBD1. This CDR3 is 15 amino acids long. With V trimmed by 10 bases and J by 2 bases, 13 bases remained unmatched. Germline CDR1 reads MNHEY; CDR2 reads SVGAGI. The CDR3 sequence: CATTRGQFLAYEQYF. CDR3 DNA: TGTGCCACCACCAGGGGGCAATTTTTGGCCTACGAGCAGTACTTC.

The rearrangement links TRBV6-5 to TRBJ1-6, with TRBD1 matching over 8 bases. CDR3 length equals 14 residues. V gave up 7 bases and J gave up 7 bases; unmatched junction bases: 6. CDR1 and CDR2 from the germline V gene are MNHEY and SVGAGI. CDR3 sequence: CASMQGAANSPLHF. CDR3 sequence (DNA): TGTGCCAGCATGCAGGGGGCTGCCAATTCACCCCTCCACTTT.

The chain has TRBV19 and TRBJ2-2; 11 nucleotides line up with TRBD1. Unmatched junction bases numbered 19, after V lost 4 bases and J lost 6 bases. The CDR3 is made up of 20 amino acids. The germline V gene has CDR1 LNHDA and CDR2 SQIVND (reference sequence). The CDR3 sequence: CASSSVRAWDRGSGAGELFF. In DNA, the CDR3 is TGTGCCAGTAGTAGTGTTCGCGCATGGGACAGGGGGTCAGGGGCCGGGGAGCTGTTTTTT.

The rearrangement joins TRBV27 to TRBJ2-1; 7 nucleotides agree with TRBD2. Trimming at V came to 3 bases and at J to 6 bases, leaving 5 bases not matched to a gene. This CDR3 contains 14 residues. CDR1 and CDR2 (germline): MNHEY, SMNVEV (reference sequence). The CDR3 spells CASSFRGSVNEQFF. The CDR3 coding sequence is TGTGCCAGCAGTTTCCGCGGGAGTGTCAATGAGCAGTTCTTC.

The V call is TRBV11-3, the J call TRBJ1-2; the match to TRBD1 covers 12 bases. Looked up from germline, CDR1 is SGHNT and CDR2 is YENEEA. Trimming at V came to 5 bases and at J to 2 bases, leaving 6 bases not matched to a gene. This CDR3 region has 16 residues. CDR3 loop: CASSPTGTGGNYGYTF. The CDR3 coding sequence is TGTGCCAGCAGCCCGACCGGGACAGGGGGCAACTATGGCTACACCTTC.

A single count supports this clone. The V call is TRBV18, the J call TRBJ2-5; D unresolved. The ends were cut back, 2 bases at V and 2 bases at J, with 9 bases in the middle. The germline CDR1 and CDR2 sequences are KGHSH and LQKENI. The length of the CDR3 is 14 residues. For the CDR3, the DNA is TGTGCCAGCTCACCATCTCCAGGACAAGAGACCCAGTACTTC. It is translated as CASSPSPGQETQYF.

The chain links TRBV10-3 to TRBJ2-7; 8 bases line up with TRBD1. This CDR3 is built from 15 residues. Germline V lookup: CDR1 ENHRY, CDR2 SYGVKD. Trimming took 4 bases from V and 6 from J; bases not matched to a gene: 11. CDR3 protein: CAISGSLTGQGEQYF. Written as DNA, the CDR3 is TGTGCCATCAGTGGTTCTTTAACCGGACAGGGCGAGCAGTACTTC.

The chain couples TRBV25-1 to TRBJ2-7; D possibly corresponds to TRBD1 (5 bases). The CDR3 length is 13 residues. The germline V gene encodes CDR1 MGHDK and CDR2 SYGVNS. The ends were cut back, 4 bases at V and 5 bases at J, with 12 bases in the middle. The CDR3 spells CASSGLTDNEQYF. The CDR3 DNA is TGTGCCAGCAGTGGCCTGACAGACAACGAGCAGTACTTC.